The 21 T cell receptor beta chains listed next were all sequenced from one sample in a study of cytomegalovirus exposure and HLA in healthy donors. This PCR relied on a set of 60 Vbeta primers and 13 Jbeta primers. Clones were read by immunoSEQ multiplex PCR, and TCRdb kept only the in-frame ones, dropping some. There are some 90,000 clones in the sample; approximately 78% occur only once, and over 1.1% lies in the top ten. Input material: PBMCs. The source is a man aged 35 to 55 in good health and CMV-seronegative.

This chain links TRBV5-5 with TRBJ1-6; no firm D call. V lost 1 base and J 10 bases, leaving 9 bases between the germline ends. The length of the CDR3 is 13 residues. In germline, CDR1 is SGHKS, CDR2 YYEKEE (reference sequence). CDR3 protein: CASSLRGDSPLHF. In nucleotides, the CDR3 is TGTGCCAGCAGCTTGCGGGGTGACTCACCCCTCCACTTT.

The chain combines TRBV18 with TRBJ1-2; possibly TRBD1 for D (5 bases). The CDR3 is 12 residues long. Germline lookup yields CDR1 KGHSH and CDR2 LQKENI. Deletions cut 6 bases from V and 6 bases from J, with 11 bases between. The CDR3 DNA sequence: TGTGCCAGCTCCCCCGGGGGAAATGGCTACACCTTC. Its protein product is CASSPGGNGYTF.

The table lists this clone with a few counts. The rearrangement joins TRBV4-2 to TRBJ1-2, with 7 bases that match TRBD1. With V trimmed by 2 bases and J by 8 bases, 8 bases remained unmatched. CDR3 length: 14 amino acids. Per the germline V gene, CDR1 is LGHNA and CDR2 is YNFKEQ. The CDR3 here is CASSQFTGEHGYTF. The DNA of the CDR3 is TGTGCCAGCAGCCAATTCACAGGGGAACACGGCTACACCTTC.

V is TRBV19 and J is TRBJ1-6, with 8 bases fitting TRBD1. The CDR3 is 15 amino acids. The V and J ends lost 2 bases and 10 bases, in that order; junction bases with no gene match: 7. The V gene's germline CDR1 is LNHDA and CDR2 SQIVND (reference sequence). As DNA, the CDR3 is TGTGCCAGTAGTATACGGACAGGGATTGAATCACCCCTCCACTTT. It is translated as CASSIRTGIESPLHF.

The chain recombines TRBV25-1 with TRBJ2-5, with D possibly matching TRBD1 (6 bases). Trimming took 4 bases from V and 2 from J, leaving 23 bases between them. The length of the CDR3 is 18 residues. The germline gives CDR1 MGHDK, CDR2 SYGVNS. The DNA for the CDR3 is TGTGCCAGCAGTGGAGTAGACCCCGGGACACGGAGACAAGAGACCCAGTACTTC. It translates to CASSGVDPGTRRQETQYF.

The chain is built from TRBV5-1 and TRBJ2-2, with D possibly being TRBD2 (6 bases). CDR3 length equals 14 residues. In germline, CDR1 is SGHRS, CDR2 YFSETQ. V shed 6 bases and J shed 5 bases, with 14 bases lying between them. The CDR3 region is CASMEGGGTGELFF. CDR3 nucleotide sequence: TGCGCCAGCATGGAGGGTGGCGGAACCGGGGAGCTGTTTTTT.

V usage is TRBV28 and J usage is TRBJ2-7; 11 nucleotides match TRBD1. V lost 3 bases, J lost 5 bases, and 9 bases stayed unmatched. Germline CDR1 and CDR2: MDHEN and SYDVKM. This CDR3 is built from 16 residues. This CDR3 reads CASSLFPRTGGDEQYF. The CDR3 nucleotides are TGTGCCAGCAGTTTGTTCCCAAGGACAGGGGGCGACGAGCAGTACTTC.

This sequence joins TRBV18 and TRBJ2-7, with TRBD1 matching 8 bases. The germline gives CDR1 KGHSH, CDR2 LQKENI. The CDR3 is 15 residues long. V trimming: 5 bases; J trimming: 1 base; junction bases outside the gene matches: 7. CDR3 residues: CASSTSGTGSYEQYF. DNA of the CDR3: TGTGCCAGCTCAACCTCCGGGACAGGTTCCTACGAGCAGTACTTC.

The chain is built from TRBV19 and TRBJ1-2; D is possibly TRBD1 (5 bases). This CDR3 spans 12 amino acids. Trimming removed 6 bases from V and 8 bases from J, with 13 bases in between. CDR1 LNHDA and CDR2 SQIVND come from the germline V gene (reference sequence). The CDR3 sequence is CASSLRVDGYTF. The CDR3 DNA sequence: TGTGCCAGTAGCCTCAGGGTCGACGGCTACACCTTC. Using reference TRBV19 and TRBJ1-2 for the parts outside the CDR3, the full variable domain is DGGITQSPKYLFRKEGQNVTLSCEQNLNHDAMYWYRQDPGQGLRLIYYSQIVNDFQKGDIAEGYSVSREKKESFPLTVTSAQKNPTAFYLCASSLRVDGYTFGSGTRLTVV.

The chain uses TRBV13 and TRBJ2-7, with D maybe TRBD1 (6 bases). V dropped 5 bases and J dropped 2 bases, with 22 bases sitting between them. Per germline, CDR1 PRHDT and CDR2 FYEKMQ (reference sequence). CDR3 length: 17 residues. CDR3 sequence (DNA): TGTGCCAGCAGCCAATGGCCAGGGGAGTCCTACACCTACGAGCAGTACTTC. Translating gives CASSQWPGESYTYEQYF.

The CDR3 nucleotides read TGTGCCAGTAGTATAGGTACAGGGCGCTACGAGCAGTACTTC. Protein sequence: CASSIGTGRYEQYF. The V gene is TRBV19, the J gene TRBJ2-7, with D possibly matching TRBD1 (6 bases). The CDR3 covers 14 residues. V lost 1 base to trimming and J lost 3 bases, with 10 bases between them. Germline V gives CDR1 LNHDA, CDR2 SQIVND (reference sequence).

This clone was detected once. The chain is built from TRBV12-5 and TRBJ2-1, with D possibly being TRBD1 (5 bases). The CDR3 runs to 14 residues. Germline V gene data show CDR1 as LGHNT and CDR2 as FRNRAP. The V end was cut by 1 base, the J end by 11 bases, with 15 bases between. This chain's CDR3 is CASGLAGTTVKQFF. CDR3 DNA sequence: TGTGCTAGTGGTTTGGCCGGCACGACAGTAAAGCAGTTCTTC.

V is TRBV7-9 and J is TRBJ1-1; TRBD1 aligns across 7 bases. CDR1 SEHNR and CDR2 FQNEAQ come from the germline V gene (reference sequence). Trimming at V came to 5 bases and at J to 1 base, leaving 10 bases not matched to a gene. This CDR3 region has 16 residues. In DNA form, the CDR3 reads TGTGCCAGCAGCCTCAGTCCGGGACAGAGGAACACTGAAGCTTTCTTT. The encoded protein is CASSLSPGQRNTEAFF.

CDR3 in amino acids: CASSEAGLSGYGYTF. The CDR3, as DNA: TGTGCCAGCAGTGAAGCAGGCCTTTCGGGCTATGGCTACACCTTC. The chain joins TRBV2 to TRBJ1-2; D is unresolved. Germline V CDR1 and CDR2: SNHLY, FYNNEI. V shed 0 bases and J shed 4 bases, with 12 bases lying between them. This CDR3 has 15 amino acids.

A few counts support this clone. The chain is built from TRBV5-1 and TRBJ1-4; no clear D. CDR1 is SGHRS and CDR2 is YFSETQ in the germline V gene. This CDR3 region has 13 residues. The V gene lost 7 bases and the J gene lost 0 bases, with 7 bases spanning the gap. CDR3 region: CASRTATNEKLFF. CDR3 sequence (DNA): TGCGCCAGCCGTACAGCAACTAATGAAAAACTGTTTTTT.

The chain recombines TRBV5-4 with TRBJ2-7; possibly TRBD1 for D (6 bases). Germline loops: CDR1 SGHNT, CDR2 YYREEE (reference sequence). Trimming removed 3 bases from V and 0 bases from J, with 10 bases in between. The CDR3 runs to 14 residues. The chain's CDR3 is CASSSADSSYEQYF. The CDR3, as DNA: TGTGCCAGCAGCTCAGCGGACAGCTCCTACGAGCAGTACTTC.

This chain connects TRBV7-2 to TRBJ2-2, with TRBD1 matching over 7 bases. The V segment lost 0 bases and the J segment 2 bases; nucleotides outside the gene matches: 9. Germline values: CDR1 SGHTA, CDR2 FQGNSA. The CDR3 consists of 18 residues. CDR3 DNA sequence: TGTGCCAGCAGCTTAGCGTCAGGGGGTTTATCCAACACCGGGGAGCTGTTTTTT. This translates into CASSLASGGLSNTGELFF.

The chain employs TRBV10-3 and TRBJ2-2; D not certain. V lost 8 bases, J lost 1 base, and 8 bases lay in between. This CDR3 is built from 13 residues. CDR1 and CDR2 from the germline V gene are ENHRY and SYGVKD. CDR3 in amino acids: CAIGRLNTGELFF. The CDR3 DNA follows: TGTGCCATCGGTCGGTTGAACACCGGGGAGCTGTTTTTT.

The chain links TRBV7-3 to TRBJ2-2; TRBD2 is a possible D gene (5 bases). Germline CDR1 reads SGHTA; CDR2 reads FQGTGA. CDR3 length: 13 amino acids. Deletions cut 4 bases from V and 5 bases from J, with 8 bases between. The CDR3 region is CASSSEGTGELFF. The CDR3 region has the DNA TGTGCCAGCAGCTCCGAGGGAACCGGGGAGCTGTTTTTT.

This clone was picked up one time. V usage is TRBV21-1 and J usage is TRBJ1-6; TRBD1, the table's D call, was not compared with the DNA. TRBV21-1 is a listed pseudogene. The CDR3 consists of 19 residues. The CDR3 DNA follows: TGTGCCAGCACAGTGGGCAGGGGGGATTGGAGCTCCTATAATTCACCCCTCCACTTT. Amino acids: CASTVGRGDWSSYNSPLHF.

This chain joins TRBV10-3 and TRBJ1-3, with D unresolved. Germline lookup yields CDR1 ENHRY and CDR2 SYGVKD. The length of the CDR3 is 16 residues. V lost 8 bases and J lost 4, with 21 bases in between. The CDR3 DNA reads TGTGCCATCCATGATGGTACAGTCCCCCGCGGAAACACCATATATTTT. It is translated as CAIHDGTVPRGNTIYF.